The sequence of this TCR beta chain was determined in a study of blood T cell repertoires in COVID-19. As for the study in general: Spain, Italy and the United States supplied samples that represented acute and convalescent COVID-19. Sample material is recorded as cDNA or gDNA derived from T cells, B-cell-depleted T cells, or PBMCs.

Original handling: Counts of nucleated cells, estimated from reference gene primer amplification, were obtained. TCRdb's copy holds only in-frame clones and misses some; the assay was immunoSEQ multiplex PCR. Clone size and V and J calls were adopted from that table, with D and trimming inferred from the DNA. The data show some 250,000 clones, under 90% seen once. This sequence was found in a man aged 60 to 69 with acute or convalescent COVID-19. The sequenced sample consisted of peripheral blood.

In DNA form, the CDR3 reads TGCGCCAGCAGCTGGACTAGGGGGGGTGAGCAGTTCTTC. Protein sequence: CASSWTRGGEQFF. The chain joins TRBV5-1 to TRBJ2-1; D possibly corresponds to TRBD2 (7 bases). Trimming removed 3 bases at V and 9 bases at J, with 13 bases between. The CDR3 length is 13 residues. The germline gives CDR1 SGHRS, CDR2 YFSETQ.